One and the same sample provided the 11 T cell receptor beta chains below, sequenced in a study of T cell changes during pregnancy in multiple sclerosis. TCRdb's table, derived via immunoSEQ multiplex PCR, lists solely in-frame clones and lacks some. Of roughly 74,000 clones listed, roughly nine tenths are singletons. The source was peripheral blood, collected before pregnancy. These receptors were collected from a female donor with multiple sclerosis, enrolled in a pregnancy study.

This chain joins TRBV11-3 and TRBJ1-1; D remains ambiguous. The V end was cut by 0 bases, the J end by 1 base, with 9 bases between. Germline CDR1 reads SGHNT; CDR2 reads YENEEA. The CDR3 runs to 15 residues. The CDR3 region is CASSLDSQKNTEAFF. The CDR3 DNA follows: TGTGCCAGCAGCTTAGACTCCCAGAAGAACACTGAAGCTTTCTTT.

The V gene is TRBV5-1, the J gene TRBJ2-3; 10 positions match TRBD2. After removal of 0 bases from V and 2 bases from J, the junction contained 9 bases not matched to a gene. CDR1 is SGHRS, CDR2 YFSETQ, per germline. This CDR3 has 18 residues. This CDR3 is CASSLELAGGSSTDTQYF. CDR3 sequence (DNA): TGCGCCAGCAGCTTGGAGTTAGCGGGAGGCTCCTCCACAGATACGCAGTATTTT. The full variable domain, rest sourced from reference TRBV5-1 and TRBJ2-3, is KAGVTQTPRYLIKTRGQQVTLSCSPISGHRSVSWYQQTPGQGLQFLFEYFSETQRNKGNFPGRFSGRQFSNSRSEMNVSTLELGDSALYLCASSLELAGGSSTDTQYFGPGTRLTVL.

J is TRBJ2-3 and V is TRBV5-4; 7 bases map to TRBD1. J lost 3 bases, V lost 4 bases, and 11 bases had no gene match. CDR3 length: 16 amino acids. Germline V lookup: CDR1 SGHNT, CDR2 YYREEE (reference sequence). CDR3 protein: CASSGWPGGGTDTQYF. CDR3 nucleotide sequence: TGTGCCAGCAGCGGGTGGCCAGGGGGTGGTACAGATACGCAGTATTTT.

This clone came up once. Other DNA variants within this sample encode the same CDR3. CDR3 sequence (DNA): TGTGCCAGCAGTTTTCGAGGGATCGCCTACGAGCAGTACTTC. This sequence encodes CASSFRGIAYEQYF. V gene TRBV27 combines with J gene TRBJ2-7, with D perhaps matching TRBD2 (5 bases). This CDR3 contains 14 residues. V lost 3 bases to trimming and J lost 2 bases, with 11 bases between them. Germline V gives CDR1 MNHEY, CDR2 SMNVEV (reference sequence).

This sequence joins TRBV7-8 and TRBJ1-4, with 8 bases identical to TRBD1. V shed 5 bases, J shed 8 bases, and the junction held 13 bases outside the gene matches. This CDR3 is built from 16 residues. The germline V gene encodes CDR1 SGHVS and CDR2 FQNEAQ. The chain's CDR3 is CASSLRPQGAGEKLFF. Here the CDR3 DNA reads TGTGCCAGCAGCCTGCGTCCCCAGGGGGCAGGAGAAAAACTGTTTTTT.

In its sample, this clone is medium-sized. CDR3 in DNA: TGTGCCAGCAGTTCCGGGACAGGGTTCGGCTACACCTTC. Translated, it gives CASSSGTGFGYTF. The chain has TRBV27 and TRBJ1-2; 9 positions agree with TRBD1. V was pared by 4 bases and J by 8 bases, with 5 bases of the junction left unmatched. Germline V CDR1 and CDR2: MNHEY, SMNVEV (reference sequence). The CDR3 contains 13 residues.

The chain joins TRBV10-2 to TRBJ2-5, with 14 nucleotides matching TRBD2. Germline CDR1 reads WSHSY; CDR2 reads SAAADI. Germline trimming cut 2 bases from V and 4 bases from J; bases unmatched to any gene: 6. The CDR3 has 17 residues. The CDR3 loop is CASSEGTSGSLGETQYF. CDR3 coding DNA: TGCGCCAGCAGTGAGGGGACTAGCGGGAGTTTAGGAGAGACCCAGTACTTC.

The V call is TRBV30, the J call TRBJ1-2; D is undetermined. Germline V lookup: CDR1 GTSNPN, CDR2 SVGIG (reference sequence). The V end lost 8 bases, the J end lost 8 bases, and 6 bases lay between the germline ends. The CDR3 spans 8 residues. CDR3 amino acids: CAAWGYTF. For the CDR3, the DNA is TGTGCCGCGTGGGGCTACACCTTC.

This clone is a singleton in its sample. This chain connects TRBV13 to TRBJ2-5; tentative D call: TRBD1 (6 bases). Germline values: CDR1 PRHDT, CDR2 FYEKMQ (reference sequence). With 4 bases removed from V and 7 bases from J, the gap between germline ends came to 13 bases. The CDR3 has 13 residues. The CDR3, as DNA: TGTGCCAGCAGCTCCTGGACAGAGGTGACCCAGTACTTC. Its translation: CASSSWTEVTQYF.

This clone occurred once. The rearrangement uses TRBV18 and TRBJ1-1; 9 bases align to TRBD1. The V and J ends lost 3 bases and 8 bases, in that order; junction bases with no gene match: 4. CDR3 length: 13 amino acids. From germline, CDR1 is KGHSH and CDR2 LQKENI. CDR3 DNA: TGTGCCAGCTCACCTATCGACAGGGGGGAAGCTTTCTTT. Translated, it gives CASSPIDRGEAFF.

This chain connects TRBV7-2 to TRBJ1-1; 9 bases match TRBD1. With 6 bases clipped from V and 7 bases from J, the junction kept 9 bases outside the gene matches. Germline V gene data show CDR1 as SGHTA and CDR2 as FQGNSA. This CDR3 has 14 amino acids. CDR3: CASRMDRGVSEAFF. CDR3 nucleotide sequence: TGTGCCAGCAGAATGGACAGGGGAGTTAGTGAAGCTTTCTTT.